This TCR beta chain derives from a study of immune heterogeneity within non-small cell lung tumors. Per sample, about 0.55 ug of bulk tumor genomic DNA was the template used. Several widely spaced biopsies per primary tumor were taken during surgery. Those enrolled were patients newly diagnosed with untreated non-small cell lung cancer and undergoing curative surgery. Individuals who provided samples were patients with newly diagnosed non-small cell lung cancer who were having surgery with curative intent. This CDR3 comprises 16 residues. Trimming took off 0 bases at V and 0 bases at J, with 11 bases between the two ends. Germline assignment: CDR1 SGDLS and CDR2 YYNGEE. In a multiplex PCR, 32 V and 13 J primers amplified TCR beta CDR3. MiXCR was run by TCRdb on the multiplex PCR reads, yielding one entry per CDR3 protein. The sample comprises 3,000 to 4,000 distinct CDR3 sequences, approximately 40% of which are singletons, and about 15% rests with the top ten.

This clonotype is termed large (0.1 to 1%). Its target is not known. Overall study results and limits: Recurrence of identical dominant CDR3 beta clonotypes was observed across intrapatient tumor sites, concomitant with site-unique high-frequency clones.

Sequenced input: lung tumor tissue. The sequence came from a man aged 70 or older with non-small cell lung cancer. The rearrangement uses TRBV9 and TRBJ2-3; D perhaps matches TRBD2 (6 bases). The CDR3 DNA is TGTGCCAGCAGCGTAGGGTGGCGGGGTAGCACAGATACGCAGTATTTT. This sequence encodes CASSVGWRGSTDTQYF.